Listed here is a single TCR beta chain. Its antigen is as yet unknown. TCRdb's table, derived via immunoSEQ multiplex PCR, lists solely in-frame clones and lacks some. The sample includes around 59,000 clones, around 92% seen only once; the top ten take 2% to 3%. This sample is drawn from a study of a mutant IDH1 vaccine in newly diagnosed glioma. Whole-study context: Among treated patients, roughly 60% were male and roughly 38% female, and mean age was around 40 years. Former treatment meant radiotherapy, temozolomide, or both; the majority had gotten both.

Time point meaning: baseline, week 1 (first vaccination visit). Treatment defined: pre-vaccination baseline after standard-of-care therapy. New WHO grade 3 or 4 astrocytomas that were IDH1-mutant and ATRX-lost had been found in donors. Trimming shortened V by 3 bases and J by 6 bases, and 11 bases separated the two germline ends. CDR3 length equals 14 residues. CDR1 is SEHNR and CDR2 is FQNEAQ in the germline V gene (reference sequence). Study-wide results and caveats: Pseudoprogression looked unconnected to shifts in top peripheral T cell clonotypes.

The chain couples TRBV7-9 to TRBJ2-2; D gene unclear. Specimen: PBMCs, collected from a glioma patient treated with radiotherapy, temozolomide or both. This TCR was sampled from a man in his fifties with glioma. The CDR3 DNA is TGTGCCAGCAGCTTCAGACCCCCACCCGGGGAGCTGTTTTTT. Residues: CASSFRPPPGELFF.